The present T cell receptor beta chain was sequenced within a study of shared clonotypes between healthy human individuals. Whole-study results and caveats: What naive subsets generally showed was a larger estimated richness than memory subsets showed.

Naive CD8 populations comprised CD45RO-negative cells positively selected for CCR7, excluding terminally differentiated effector memory CD45RA+ cells. Germline V gives CDR1 SEHNR, CDR2 FQNEAQ (reference sequence). Deletions cut 3 bases from V and 2 bases from J, with 11 bases between. The CDR3 has 16 residues. Remarks on this clone: What it recognizes is unknown.

Repertoires were generated with immunoSEQ multiplex PCR, while TCRdb's copy carries only in-frame clones and drops some. The repertoire holds around 640,000 clones, with about 96% as singletons. The specimen was naive CD8+ T cells sorted from blood. The receptor comes from a woman aged 25-40 years in good health. The V and J genes are TRBV7-9 and TRBJ2-6; unclear D gene. The CDR3 coding sequence is TGTGCCAGCAGCTTTGATGGGGTGACTGGGGCCAACGTCCTGACTTTC. This codes for CASSFDGVTGANVLTF.